Given below is one T cell receptor beta chain in context. Its antigen is still unknown. This sample was included in a study of CD8+CD57+ T cells in acquired aplastic anemia. Profiling that covered TCR beta VDJ and CDR3 relied on genomic DNA as its template. TCRdb called the reads again in MiXCR, with one record for every CDR3 protein. This table holds around 79,000 distinct CDR3 sequences, approximately 70% found once. Patients selected for sequencing had displayed CD8+CD57+ cell expansion by flow cytometry. Diagnosis of severe acquired aplastic anemia applied to all patients. The study's findings and limits: Common to patients and controls were 25 to 30 CD8+ CDR3 sequences.

The CDR3 runs 14 residues. Germline V lookup: CDR1 SGHDT, CDR2 YYEEEE. V was clipped by 3 bases and J by 3 bases; unmatched bases: 6. This clonotype was obtained from a human donor with aplastic anemia. This chain uses TRBV5-6 with TRBJ2-7, with 7 positions matching TRBD1. The source material was sorted CD4+, CD8+, or CD8+CD57+ T cells (not recorded which) from PBMCs. Here the CDR3 DNA reads TGTGCCAGCAGCTCTGCCGGGACAGACTACGAGCAGTACTTC. This gives the protein CASSSAGTDYEQYF.